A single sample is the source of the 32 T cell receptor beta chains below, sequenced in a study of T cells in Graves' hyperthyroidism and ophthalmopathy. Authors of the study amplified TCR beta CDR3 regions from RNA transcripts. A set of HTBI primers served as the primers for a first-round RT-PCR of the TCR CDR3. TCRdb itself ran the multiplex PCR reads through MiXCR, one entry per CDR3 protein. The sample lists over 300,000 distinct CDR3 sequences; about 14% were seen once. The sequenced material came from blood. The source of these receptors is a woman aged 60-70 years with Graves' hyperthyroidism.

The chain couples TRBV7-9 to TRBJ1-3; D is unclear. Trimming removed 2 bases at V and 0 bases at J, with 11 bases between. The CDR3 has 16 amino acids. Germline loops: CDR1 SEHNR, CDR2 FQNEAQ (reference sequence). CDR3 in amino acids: CASSLTMGDSGNTIYF. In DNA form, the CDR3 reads TGTGCCAGCAGCTTAACGATGGGCGACTCTGGAAACACCATATATTTT. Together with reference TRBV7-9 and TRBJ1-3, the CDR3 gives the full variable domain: DTGVSQNPRHKITKRGQNVTFRCDPISEHNRLYWYRQTLGQGPEFLTYFQNEAQLEKSRLLSDRFSAERPKGSFSTLEIQRTEQGDSAMYLCASSLTMGDSGNTIYFGEGSWLTVV.

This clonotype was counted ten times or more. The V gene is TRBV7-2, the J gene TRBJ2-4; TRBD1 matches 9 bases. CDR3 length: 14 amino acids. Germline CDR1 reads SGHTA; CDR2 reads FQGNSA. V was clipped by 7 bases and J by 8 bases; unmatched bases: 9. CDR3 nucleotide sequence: TGTGCCAGCACCCCGGGACAGGGTATGCACATTCAGTACTTC. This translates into CASTPGQGMHIQYF.

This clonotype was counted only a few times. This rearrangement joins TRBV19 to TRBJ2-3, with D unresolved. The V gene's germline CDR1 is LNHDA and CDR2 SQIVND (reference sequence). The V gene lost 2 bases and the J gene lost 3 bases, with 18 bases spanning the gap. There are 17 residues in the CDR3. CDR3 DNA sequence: TGTGCCAGTAGTATAAGTGGTTCATCCTGGGGTACAGATACGCAGTATTTT. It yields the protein CASSISGSSWGTDTQYF.

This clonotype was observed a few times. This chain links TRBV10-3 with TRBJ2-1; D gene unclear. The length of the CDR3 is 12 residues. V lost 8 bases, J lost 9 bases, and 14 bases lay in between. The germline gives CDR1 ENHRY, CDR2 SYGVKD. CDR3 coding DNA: TGTGCCATCCCTGGAAAGGGCGGTGAGCAGTTCTTC. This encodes CAIPGKGGEQFF.

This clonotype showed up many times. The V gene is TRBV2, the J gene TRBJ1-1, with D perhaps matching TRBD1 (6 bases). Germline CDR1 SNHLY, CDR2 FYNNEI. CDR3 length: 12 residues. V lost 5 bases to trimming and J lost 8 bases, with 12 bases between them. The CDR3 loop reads CASSPQGLEAFF. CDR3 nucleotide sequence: TGTGCCAGCAGTCCACAGGGATTGGAAGCTTTCTTT.

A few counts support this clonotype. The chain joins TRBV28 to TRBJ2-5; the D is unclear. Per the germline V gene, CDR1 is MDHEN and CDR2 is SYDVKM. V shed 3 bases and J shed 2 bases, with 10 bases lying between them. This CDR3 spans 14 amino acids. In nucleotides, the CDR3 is TGTGCCAGCAGTTTTCTTCGGGCTCAAGAGACCCAGTACTTC. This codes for CASSFLRAQETQYF.

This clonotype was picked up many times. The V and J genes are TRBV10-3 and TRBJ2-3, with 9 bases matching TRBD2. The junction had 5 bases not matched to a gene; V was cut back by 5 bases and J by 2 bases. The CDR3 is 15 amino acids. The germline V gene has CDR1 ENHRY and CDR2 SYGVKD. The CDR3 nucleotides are TGTGCCATCAGTACGCGGGAGGGCGACACAGATACGCAGTATTTT. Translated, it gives CAISTREGDTDTQYF.

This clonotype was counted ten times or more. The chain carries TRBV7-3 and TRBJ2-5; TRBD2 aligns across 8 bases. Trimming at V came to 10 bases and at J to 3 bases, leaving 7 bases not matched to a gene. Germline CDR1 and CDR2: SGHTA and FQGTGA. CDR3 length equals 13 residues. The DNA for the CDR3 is TGTGCCACCGCGGAACTAGCGGAAGAGACCCAGTACTTC. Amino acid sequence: CATAELAEETQYF.

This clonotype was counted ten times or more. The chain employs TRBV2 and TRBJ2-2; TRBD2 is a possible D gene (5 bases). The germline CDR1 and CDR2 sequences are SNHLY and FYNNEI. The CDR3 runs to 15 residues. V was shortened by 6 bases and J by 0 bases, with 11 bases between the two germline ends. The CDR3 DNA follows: TGTGCCAGCAGCAATGGGCGGGCGAACACCGGGGAGCTGTTTTTT. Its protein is CASSNGRANTGELFF.

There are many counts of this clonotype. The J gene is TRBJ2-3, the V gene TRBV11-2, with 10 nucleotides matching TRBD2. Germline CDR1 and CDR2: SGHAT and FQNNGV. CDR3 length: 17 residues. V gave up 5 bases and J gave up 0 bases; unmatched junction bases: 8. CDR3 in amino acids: CASSPRLAGPSTDTQYF. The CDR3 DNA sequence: TGTGCCAGCAGCCCGAGACTAGCGGGCCCTAGCACAGATACGCAGTATTTT.

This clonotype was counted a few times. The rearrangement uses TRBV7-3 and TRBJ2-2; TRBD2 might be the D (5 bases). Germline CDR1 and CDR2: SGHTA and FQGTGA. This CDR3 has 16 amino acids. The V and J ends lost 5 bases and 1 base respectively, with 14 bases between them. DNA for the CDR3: TGTGCCAGCAGCCCAACGGGAAGACGGAACACCGGGGAGCTGTTTTTT. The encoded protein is CASSPTGRRNTGELFF. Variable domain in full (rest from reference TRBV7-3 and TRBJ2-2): GAGVSQTPSNKVTEKGKYVELRCDPISGHTALYWYRQSLGQGPEFLIYFQGTGAADDSGLPNDRFFAVRPEGSVSTLKIQRTERGDSAVYLCASSPTGRRNTGELFFGEGSRLTVL.

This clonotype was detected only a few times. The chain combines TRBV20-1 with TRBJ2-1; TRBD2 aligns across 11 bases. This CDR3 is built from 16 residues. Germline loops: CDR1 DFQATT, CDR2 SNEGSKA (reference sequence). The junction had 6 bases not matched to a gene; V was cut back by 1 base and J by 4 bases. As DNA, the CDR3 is TGCAGTGCTAGAGTCCCTAGCGGGAGGTATTACAATGAGCAGTTCTTC. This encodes CSARVPSGRYYNEQFF.

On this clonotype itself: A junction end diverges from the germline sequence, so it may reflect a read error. CDR3 protein: CASSQETGPNTEAFF. The CDR3, as DNA: TGTGCCAGCAGCCAAGAGACGGGGCCGAACACTGAGGCTTTCTTT. V gene TRBV4-2 combines with J gene TRBJ1-1; a weak D match, TRBD1 (5 bases). The CDR3 is made up of 15 amino acids. Germline CDR1 LGHNA, CDR2 YNFKEQ.

For the CDR3, the DNA is TGCGCCAGCAGACGGACAGGGGGCTCGGGCACTGAAGCTTTCTTT. Translating gives CASRRTGGSGTEAFF. This rearrangement joins TRBV5-1 to TRBJ1-1, with 11 bases matching TRBD1. V lost 5 bases and J lost 4; bases outside the gene matches: 7. This CDR3 has 15 residues. CDR1 SGHRS and CDR2 YFSETQ come from the germline V gene.

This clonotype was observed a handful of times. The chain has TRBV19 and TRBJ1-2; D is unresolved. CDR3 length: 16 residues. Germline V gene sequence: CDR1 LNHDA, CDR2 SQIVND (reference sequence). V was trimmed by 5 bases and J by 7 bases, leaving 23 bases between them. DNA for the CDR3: TGTGCCAGTAGTTCCTTGGGCAGCATTAAAGGCCTTGGCTACACCTTC. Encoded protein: CASSSLGSIKGLGYTF. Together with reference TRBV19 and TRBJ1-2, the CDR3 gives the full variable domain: DGGITQSPKYLFRKEGQNVTLSCEQNLNHDAMYWYRQDPGQGLRLIYYSQIVNDFQKGDIAEGYSVSREKKESFPLTVTSAQKNPTAFYLCASSSLGSIKGLGYTFGSGTRLTVV.

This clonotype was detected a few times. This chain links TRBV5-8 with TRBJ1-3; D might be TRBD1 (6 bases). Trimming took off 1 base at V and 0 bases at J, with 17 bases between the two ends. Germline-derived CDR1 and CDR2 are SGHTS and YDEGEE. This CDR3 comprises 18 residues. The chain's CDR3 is CASSLWGDTKLSGNTIYF. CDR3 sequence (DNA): TGTGCCAGCAGCTTGTGGGGGGACACCAAACTCTCTGGAAACACCATATATTTT.

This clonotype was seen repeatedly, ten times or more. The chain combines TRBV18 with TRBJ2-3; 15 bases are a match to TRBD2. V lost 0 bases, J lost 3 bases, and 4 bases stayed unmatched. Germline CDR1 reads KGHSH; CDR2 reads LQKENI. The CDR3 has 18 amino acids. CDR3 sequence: CASSPPGLAGGSTDTQYF. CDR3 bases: TGTGCCAGCTCACCACCGGGACTAGCGGGAGGAAGTACAGATACGCAGTATTTT.

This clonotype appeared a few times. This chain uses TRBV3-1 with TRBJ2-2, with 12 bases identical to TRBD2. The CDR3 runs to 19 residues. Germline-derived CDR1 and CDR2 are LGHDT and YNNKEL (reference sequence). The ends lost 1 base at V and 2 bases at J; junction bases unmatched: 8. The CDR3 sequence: CASSQVGLAGRTNTGELFF. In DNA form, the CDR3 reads TGTGCCAGCAGCCAAGTAGGACTAGCGGGAAGAACCAACACCGGGGAGCTGTTTTTT.

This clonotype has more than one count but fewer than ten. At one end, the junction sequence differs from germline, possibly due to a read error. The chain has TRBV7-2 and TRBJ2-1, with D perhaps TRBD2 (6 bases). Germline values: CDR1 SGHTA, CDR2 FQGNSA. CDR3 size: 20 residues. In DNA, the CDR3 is TGTGCCTGCAGCACCCGGAGGGGCTTCGGGTGGGAGGCCGCCTACAATGAGCAGTTCTTC. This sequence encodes CACSTRRGFGWEAAYNEQFF.

In DNA, the CDR3 is TGTGCCATCAGGGGACAGGAGACCACTGAAGCTTTCTTT. This encodes CAIRGQETTEAFF. This chain uses TRBV10-3 with TRBJ1-1; 8 positions agree with TRBD1. The CDR3 has 13 residues. Germline values: CDR1 ENHRY, CDR2 SYGVKD. The ends lost 6 bases at V and 4 bases at J; junction bases unmatched: 4.

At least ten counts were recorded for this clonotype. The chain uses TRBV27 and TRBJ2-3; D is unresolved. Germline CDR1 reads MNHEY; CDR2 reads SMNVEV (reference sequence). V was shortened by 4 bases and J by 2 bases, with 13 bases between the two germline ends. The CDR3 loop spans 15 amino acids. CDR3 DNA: TGTGCCAGCAGTTCGGGCATCAGGCACACAGATACGCAGTATTTT. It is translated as CASSSGIRHTDTQYF.

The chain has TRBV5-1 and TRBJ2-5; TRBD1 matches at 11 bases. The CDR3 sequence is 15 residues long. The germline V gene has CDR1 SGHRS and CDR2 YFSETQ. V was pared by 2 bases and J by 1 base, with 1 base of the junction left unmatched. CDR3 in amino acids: CASSFGTGGQETQYF. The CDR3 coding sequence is TGCGCCAGCAGCTTCGGGACAGGGGGCCAAGAGACCCAGTACTTC.

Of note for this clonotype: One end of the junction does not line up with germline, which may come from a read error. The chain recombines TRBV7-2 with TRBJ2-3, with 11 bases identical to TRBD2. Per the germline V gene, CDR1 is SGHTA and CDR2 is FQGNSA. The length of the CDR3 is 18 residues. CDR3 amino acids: CASSPQPGTSGSTDTQYF. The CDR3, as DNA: TGCGCCAGCAGCCCACAACCCGGGACTAGCGGAAGCACAGATACGCAGTATTTT.

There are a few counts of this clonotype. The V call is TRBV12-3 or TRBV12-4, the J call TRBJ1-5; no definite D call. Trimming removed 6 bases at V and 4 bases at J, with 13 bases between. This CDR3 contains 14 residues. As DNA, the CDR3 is TGTGCCAGCAGCCCCGGATTTTTGAATCAGCCCCAGCATTTT. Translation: CASSPGFLNQPQHF.

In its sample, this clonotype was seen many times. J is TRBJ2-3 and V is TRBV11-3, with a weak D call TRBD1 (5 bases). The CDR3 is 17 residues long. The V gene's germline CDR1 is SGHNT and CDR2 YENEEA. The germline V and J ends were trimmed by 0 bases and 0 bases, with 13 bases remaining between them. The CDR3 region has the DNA TGTGCCAGCAGCTTAGATCTATGGAGACAGAGCACAGATACGCAGTATTTT. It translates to CASSLDLWRQSTDTQYF.

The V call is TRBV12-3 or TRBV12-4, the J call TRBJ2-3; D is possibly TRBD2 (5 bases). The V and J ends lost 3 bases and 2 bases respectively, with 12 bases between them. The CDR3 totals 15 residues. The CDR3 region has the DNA TGTGCCAGCAGTTTTCCGGGAACCTCCACAGATACGCAGTATTTT. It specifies CASSFPGTSTDTQYF.

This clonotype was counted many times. The CDR3 coding sequence is TGCGCCAGCAGCTTGCCTAGCGGTAGTGAGCAGTTCTTC. This codes for CASSLPSGSEQFF. The chain employs TRBV5-1 and TRBJ2-1, with TRBD2 identical over 7 bases. The CDR3 loop spans 13 amino acids. CDR1 is SGHRS, CDR2 YFSETQ, per germline. The trim removed 1 base at V and 9 bases at J, leaving 4 bases unmatched.

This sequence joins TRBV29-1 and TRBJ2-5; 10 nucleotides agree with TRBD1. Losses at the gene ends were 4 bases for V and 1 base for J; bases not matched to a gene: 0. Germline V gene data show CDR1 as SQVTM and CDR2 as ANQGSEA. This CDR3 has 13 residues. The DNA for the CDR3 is TGCAGCGTTGGACAGGGGGCCCAAGAGACCCAGTACTTC. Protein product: CSVGQGAQETQYF.

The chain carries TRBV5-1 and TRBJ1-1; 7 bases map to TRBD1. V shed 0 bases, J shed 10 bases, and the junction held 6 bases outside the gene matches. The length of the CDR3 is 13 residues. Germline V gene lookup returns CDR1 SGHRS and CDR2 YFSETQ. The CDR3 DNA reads TGCGCCAGCAGCTTGGAACTGGCAGGGGGAGCTTTCTTT. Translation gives CASSLELAGGAFF.

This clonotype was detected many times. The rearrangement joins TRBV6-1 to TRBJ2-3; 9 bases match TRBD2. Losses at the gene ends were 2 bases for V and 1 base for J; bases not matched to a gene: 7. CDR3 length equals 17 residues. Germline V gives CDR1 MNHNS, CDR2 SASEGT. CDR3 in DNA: TGTGCCAGCAGTGAAAAGGTTAGCGGGAGAGGCACAGATACGCAGTATTTT. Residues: CASSEKVSGRGTDTQYF.

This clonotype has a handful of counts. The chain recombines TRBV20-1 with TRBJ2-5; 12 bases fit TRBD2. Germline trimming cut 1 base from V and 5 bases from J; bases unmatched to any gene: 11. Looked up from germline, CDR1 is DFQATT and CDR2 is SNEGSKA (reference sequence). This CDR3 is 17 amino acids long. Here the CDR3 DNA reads TGCAGTGCTAGAGTCCTAGCGGGAGGGGCCGCTCTCGAGACCCAGTACTTC. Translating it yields CSARVLAGGAALETQYF.

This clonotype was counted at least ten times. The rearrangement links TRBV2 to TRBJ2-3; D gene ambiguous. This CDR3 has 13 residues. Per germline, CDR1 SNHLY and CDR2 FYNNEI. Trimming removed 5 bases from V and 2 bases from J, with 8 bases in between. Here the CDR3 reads CASSPAPTDTQYF. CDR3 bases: TGTGCCAGCAGTCCCGCACCCACAGATACGCAGTATTTT.